This is a list of T cell receptor beta chains from one sample in a study of CD8 T cells in ankylosing spondylitis. TCRdb recomputed calls from the 5' RACE reads with MiXCR, one row per CDR3 protein. The sample includes about 100,000 distinct CDR3 sequences, roughly 8.3% of them seen just once. Sequencing used blood, either unsorted or a sorted T cell fraction (not recorded which). These receptors originate from a male donor with ankylosing spondylitis or in good health (not recorded which). CDR3s include the opening cysteine and the closing phenylalanine or tryptophan. D genes are given only for firm matches. Clone size appears in some rows only: once, few, many, or a class for an expanded clone.

j_call d_call clone_size v_call cdr3_nt cdr3_aa
TRBJ2-2 NA many TRBV12-3/TRBV12-4 TGTGCCAGCACCCTGACCGACAAAGGATTCACCGGGGAGCTGTTTTTT CASTLTDKGFTGELFF
TRBJ2-7 TRBD1 few TRBV7-6 TGTGCCAGCAGCTTACTAAGGGACAGGGGCGAGCAGTACTTC CASSLLRDRGEQYF
TRBJ2-1 NA many TRBV27 TGTGCCACCCTAGACTTCTCCTACAATGAGCAGTTCTTC CATLDFSYNEQFF
TRBJ2-4 TRBD1 many TRBV5-5 TGTGCCAGCAGCGACACAGGGGGGCCCAAAAACATTCAGTACTTC CASSDTGGPKNIQYF
TRBJ1-1 TRBD1 few TRBV4-3 TGCGCCAGCAGCCAAGATCGGAGGGGGCACAGCACTGAAGCTTTCTTT CASSQDRRGHSTEAFF
TRBJ1-1 NA NA TRBV7-1 TGTGCCAGCAGCTCACAGACAGCTAACACTGAAGCTTTCTTT CASSSQTANTEAFF
TRBJ1-1 NA many TRBV6-1 TGTGCCAGCAGTCGCCCGGGACATACAACCGCTGAAGCTTTCTTT CASSRPGHTTAEAFF
TRBJ2-3 NA NA TRBV18 TGTGCCAGCTCACCACGTACCACAGATACGCAGTATTTT CASSPRTTDTQYF
TRBJ1-4 NA many TRBV7-8 TGTGCCAGCAGCGCATCAGGTGGACGTGGTGAAAAACTGTTTTTT CASSASGGRGEKLFF
TRBJ2-1 TRBD1 many TRBV14 TGTGCCAGCGCCACTGGGGACAGCTCCTACAATGAGCAGTTCTTC CASATGDSSYNEQFF
TRBJ2-1 NA few TRBV6-2/TRBV6-3 TGTGCCAGCACCGACCTCAGTTCTAATGAGCAGTTCTTC CASTDLSSNEQFF
TRBJ2-3 NA many TRBV9 TGTGCCAGCAGCGTAGAGGGTCTGGATACGCAGTATTTT CASSVEGLDTQYF
TRBJ1-5 TRBD1 many TRBV7-2 TGTGCCAGCAGCTTAGAGGGACAGGGAATAAGCAATCAGCCCCAGCATTTT CASSLEGQGISNQPQHF
TRBJ2-1 TRBD2 NA TRBV11-2 TGTGCCAGCAGCCAGTGGGGACTAGCGGGGGCCCCAGGATTCCATGAGCAGTTCTTC CASSQWGLAGAPGFHEQFF
TRBJ2-2 NA NA TRBV6-2/TRBV6-3 TGTGCCAGCAGACACAGGGTCGGGCCACCCGGGGAGCTGTTTTTT CASRHRVGPPGELFF
TRBJ2-7 NA NA TRBV5-6 TGTGCCAGCAGCTTGGGGAGGGTTAGCTGGGAGCAGTACTTC CASSLGRVSWEQYF